The 30 T cell receptor beta chains below were found in one sample sequenced in a study of cytomegalovirus exposure and HLA in healthy donors. The PCR used 60 Vbeta and 13 Jbeta primers. Some clones are missing from TCRdb's copy, which holds only in-frame ones; the method was immunoSEQ multiplex PCR. The sample has fewer than 150,000 clones, approximately 73% seen once. The sequenced sample consisted of PBMCs. Receptors originate from a human donor in good health.

As concerns this clone: The junction and the germline gene differ at one end; a read error may be behind it. This chain links TRBV7-7 with TRBJ2-3; 8 bases agree with TRBD2. Germline CDR1 SSHAT, CDR2 FNYEAQ (reference sequence). The CDR3 sequence is 15 residues long. CDR3 sequence: CASSLGSGGTDTQYF. CDR3 DNA sequence: TGTGCTAGCAGCTTAGGGAGCGGGGGTACAGATACGCAGTATTTT.

The rearrangement joins TRBV6-5 to TRBJ2-7, with 9 bases matching TRBD2. This CDR3 is built from 13 residues. Germline assignment: CDR1 MNHEY and CDR2 SVGAGI. The J segment lost 4 bases and the V segment lost 9 bases, leaving 7 bases of the junction unmatched. The chain's CDR3 is CASGWTSEYEQYF. CDR3 in DNA: TGTGCCAGTGGTTGGACTAGCGAGTACGAGCAGTACTTC.

This clone was picked up one time. The chain recombines TRBV10-3 with TRBJ2-1; TRBD1 aligns across 8 bases. Germline V gives CDR1 ENHRY, CDR2 SYGVKD. The CDR3 has 14 residues. V lost 10 bases and J lost 4; bases outside the gene matches: 9. This CDR3 reads CATLWDRSYNEQFF. Here the CDR3 DNA reads TGTGCCACCTTATGGGACAGGAGTTACAATGAGCAGTTCTTC.

The chain links TRBV7-8 to TRBJ1-1, with D possibly TRBD1 on 6 matching bases. V dropped 6 bases and J dropped 1 base, with 9 bases sitting between them. This CDR3 contains 13 residues. The germline V gene has CDR1 SGHVS and CDR2 FQNEAQ. The CDR3, as DNA: TGTGCCAGCAGGGGGGCAGGGAACACTGAAGCTTTCTTT. Translation gives CASRGAGNTEAFF.

The J gene is TRBJ2-7, the V gene TRBV9; tentatively, D is TRBD2 (6 bases). Trimming stripped 2 bases from V and 5 bases from J, with 14 bases between. Per the germline V gene, CDR1 is SGDLS and CDR2 is YYNGEE. This CDR3 has 14 amino acids. The CDR3 loop is CASSVGDWANEQYF. The CDR3, as DNA: TGTGCCAGCAGCGTGGGGGACTGGGCCAACGAGCAGTACTTC.

CDR3 region: CASSLLTGVNEQYF. In DNA, the CDR3 is TGTGCCAGCAGTTTACTAACGGGAGTCAACGAGCAGTACTTC. The rearrangement uses TRBV28 and TRBJ2-7, with TRBD2 as a possible D gene (6 bases). CDR1 and CDR2 (germline): MDHEN, SYDVKM. Trimming removed 2 bases from V and 5 bases from J, with 13 bases in between. This CDR3 comprises 14 residues.

J is TRBJ2-7 and V is TRBV30; no clear D. The germline gives CDR1 GTSNPN, CDR2 SVGIG (reference sequence). This CDR3 contains 13 residues. The ends were cut back, 0 bases at V and 3 bases at J, with 9 bases in the middle. CDR3 DNA sequence: TGTGCCTGGAGTGTAAACTTTAGCTACGAGCAGTACTTC. Its protein product is CAWSVNFSYEQYF.

This chain's CDR3 is CASSWWTGDRETQYF. In nucleotides, the CDR3 is TGTGCCAGCAGCTGGTGGACGGGAGATCGGGAGACCCAGTACTTC. The rearrangement links TRBV7-9 to TRBJ2-5; D perhaps matches TRBD2 (6 bases). Germline V CDR1 and CDR2: SEHNR, FQNEAQ (reference sequence). Trimming shortened V by 4 bases and J by 5 bases, and 17 bases separated the two germline ends. The CDR3 sequence is 15 residues long.

This clone came up a few times. V usage is TRBV7-2 and J usage is TRBJ2-3, with TRBD2 matching 8 bases. V dropped 3 bases and J dropped 6; count of bases not matched to a gene: 8. Germline assignment: CDR1 SGHTA and CDR2 FQGNSA. The length of the CDR3 is 15 residues. This CDR3 reads CASSLTSGSRDTQYF. The CDR3 DNA reads as TGTGCCAGCAGCTTGACCAGCGGGAGTCGGGATACGCAGTATTTT.

The chain joins TRBV2 to TRBJ2-5; a possible D gene is TRBD2 (6 bases). This CDR3 comprises 13 residues. The germline V gene encodes CDR1 SNHLY and CDR2 FYNNEI. Trimming pared 8 bases from V and 5 bases from J, leaving 15 bases between. CDR3 sequence reads: CASGRGRGETQYF. The CDR3 DNA sequence: TGTGCCAGCGGGAGAGGGCGGGGTGAGACCCAGTACTTC.

J is TRBJ2-7 and V is TRBV19; 10 bases fit TRBD1. V was clipped by 0 bases and J by 4 bases; unmatched bases: 3. The CDR3 has 15 residues. In germline, CDR1 is LNHDA, CDR2 SQIVND (reference sequence). The CDR3 loop reads CASSIEKDRGYEQYF. CDR3 coding DNA: TGTGCCAGTAGTATAGAGAAGGACAGGGGGTACGAGCAGTACTTC.

V and J are TRBV5-5 and TRBJ2-7, with 7 bases identical to TRBD1. The CDR3 extends over 11 amino acids. J gave up 7 bases and V 4 bases, and 2 bases lay outside the gene matches. CDR1 is SGHKS, CDR2 YYEKEE, per germline (reference sequence). DNA for the CDR3: TGTGCCAGCAGCACAGGGGTTGAGCAGTACTTC. Protein: CASSTGVEQYF.

The V gene is TRBV4-1, the J gene TRBJ2-2, with a weak D call TRBD2 (6 bases). CDR1 is MGHRA, CDR2 YSYEKL, per germline. There are 15 residues in the CDR3. Trimming shortened V by 5 bases and J by 7 bases, and 17 bases separated the two germline ends. The CDR3 here is CASSATGGHGGELFF. CDR3 coding DNA: TGCGCCAGCAGCGCAACCGGAGGGCACGGCGGGGAGCTGTTTTTT.

This sequence joins TRBV28 and TRBJ2-5, with 12 bases fitting TRBD2. With V trimmed by 1 base and J by 5 bases, 8 bases remained unmatched. Germline CDR1 and CDR2: MDHEN and SYDVKM. The CDR3 length is 17 residues. The CDR3 DNA sequence: TGTGCCAGCAGTTTATTGACTAGCGGGGGATTTGGGGAGACCCAGTACTTC. It is translated as CASSLLTSGGFGETQYF.

The CDR3 DNA reads TGTGCCAGCAGAAGGGACAGCGCAGCTTTCTTT. Translation: CASRRDSAAFF. The chain has TRBV6-1 and TRBJ1-1, with TRBD1 identical over 7 bases. Per the germline V gene, CDR1 is MNHNS and CDR2 is SASEGT. Trimming cost V 6 bases and J 10 bases; bases outside gene matches: 5. The CDR3 sequence is 11 residues long.

This chain connects TRBV13 to TRBJ2-7; weak D call: TRBD2 (6 bases). With 0 bases removed from V and 5 bases from J, the gap between germline ends came to 11 bases. CDR3 size: 14 residues. Germline V gives CDR1 PRHDT, CDR2 FYEKMQ (reference sequence). This chain's CDR3 is CASSLGGLTHEQYF. CDR3 coding DNA: TGTGCCAGCAGCTTAGGGGGACTTACCCACGAGCAGTACTTC.

The chain carries TRBV13 and TRBJ1-4, with D possibly TRBD1 on 5 matching bases. CDR1 and CDR2 from the germline V gene are PRHDT and FYEKMQ (reference sequence). Trimming shortened V by 3 bases and J by 7 bases, and 9 bases separated the two germline ends. This CDR3 is built from 13 residues. This CDR3 is CASSFRTSEKLFF. The CDR3 nucleotides read TGTGCCAGCAGCTTCCGGACATCTGAAAAACTGTTTTTT.

This clone came up a few times. The rearrangement joins TRBV29-1 to TRBJ1-1, with 7 bases aligning to TRBD1. Unmatched junction bases numbered 4, after V lost 6 bases and J lost 0 bases. The CDR3 spans 13 residues. Germline CDR1 is SQVTM and CDR2 is ANQGSEA. The CDR3: CSVTGWVNTEAFF. The CDR3 DNA reads TGCAGCGTGACAGGGTGGGTGAACACTGAAGCTTTCTTT.

The rearrangement uses TRBV5-1 and TRBJ2-3; 8 nucleotides agree with TRBD2. The CDR3 consists of 14 residues. V was clipped by 4 bases and J by 7 bases; unmatched bases: 8. Germline V gene sequence: CDR1 SGHRS, CDR2 YFSETQ. The chain's CDR3 is CASSVEASGYTQYF. CDR3 sequence (DNA): TGCGCCAGCAGCGTGGAGGCTAGCGGGTATACGCAGTATTTT.

The chain recombines TRBV5-4 with TRBJ2-3; 7 bases map to TRBD2. The CDR3 is 15 residues long. The V gene end was trimmed by 2 bases and the J gene end by 6 bases; junction bases not matched to a gene: 9. Germline-derived CDR1 and CDR2 are SGHNT and YYREEE (reference sequence). Written as DNA, the CDR3 is TGTGCCAGCAGCTTTGGGGTCCTGGGGGGGGATACGCAGTATTTT. Its protein is CASSFGVLGGDTQYF.

This rearrangement joins TRBV7-9 to TRBJ2-7; maybe TRBD2 (6 bases). V lost 6 bases and J 9 bases, leaving 12 bases between the germline ends. Germline V gene sequence: CDR1 SEHNR, CDR2 FQNEAQ (reference sequence). The CDR3 is made up of 11 amino acids. This CDR3 is CASSRGIGQYF. The CDR3 DNA sequence: TGTGCCAGCAGTCGGGGGATTGGGCAGTACTTC.

The V and J genes are TRBV5-1 and TRBJ2-5, with 10 bases fitting TRBD2. Unmatched junction bases numbered 3, after V lost 0 bases and J lost 1 base. From germline, CDR1 is SGHRS and CDR2 YFSETQ. The CDR3 runs 16 residues. CDR3 coding DNA: TGCGCCAGCAGCTTGGGGCCTAGCGGGGGCCAAGAGACCCAGTACTTC. Translated, it gives CASSLGPSGGQETQYF. Drawing the rest from reference TRBV5-1 and TRBJ2-5, the complete variable domain is KAGVTQTPRYLIKTRGQQVTLSCSPISGHRSVSWYQQTPGQGLQFLFEYFSETQRNKGNFPGRFSGRQFSNSRSEMNVSTLELGDSALYLCASSLGPSGGQETQYFGPGTRLLVL.

Only one count was recorded for this clone. The chain recombines TRBV4-1 with TRBJ2-1; 8 positions match TRBD2. Unmatched junction bases numbered 5, after V lost 1 base and J lost 6 bases. Germline V gene data show CDR1 as MGHRA and CDR2 as YSYEKL. There are 15 residues in the CDR3. The CDR3 nucleotides are TGCGCCAGCAGCCAAGCCGGGGGGGCGGGCAATGAGCAGTTCTTC. Its protein product is CASSQAGGAGNEQFF.

V is TRBV5-1 and J is TRBJ2-3; 13 bases match TRBD2. V shed 2 bases, J shed 0 bases, and the junction held 3 bases outside the gene matches. CDR1 and CDR2 (germline): SGHRS, YFSETQ. The CDR3 spans 17 residues. The CDR3 coding sequence is TGCGCCAGCAGCTTCGGACTAGCGGGAGTCAGCACAGATACGCAGTATTTT. Residues: CASSFGLAGVSTDTQYF.

This chain connects TRBV5-4 to TRBJ2-7; 7 bases align to TRBD1. V was pared by 1 base and J by 2 bases, with 6 bases of the junction left unmatched. This CDR3 contains 15 residues. The germline CDR1 and CDR2 sequences are SGHNT and YYREEE (reference sequence). The CDR3 DNA reads TGTGCCAGCAGCTTGTACAGGGGCCTAACCTACGAGCAGTACTTC. Its translation: CASSLYRGLTYEQYF.

V and J are TRBV30 and TRBJ1-4; D possibly corresponds to TRBD1 (5 bases). The germline V gene encodes CDR1 GTSNPN and CDR2 SVGIG (reference sequence). The V gene lost 3 bases and the J gene lost 5 bases, with 13 bases spanning the gap. CDR3 length equals 14 residues. CDR3 sequence (DNA): TGTGCCTGGAGGAGGACACTGGGGAATGAAAAACTGTTTTTT. As protein: CAWRRTLGNEKLFF.

The count of this clone is one. The rearrangement uses TRBV27 and TRBJ2-3; D may be TRBD2 (5 bases). CDR1 and CDR2 (germline): MNHEY, SMNVEV (reference sequence). This CDR3 contains 14 residues. Trimming took 2 bases from V and 3 from J, leaving 9 bases between them. Here the CDR3 reads CASSLSRETDTQYF. CDR3 in DNA: TGTGCCAGCAGTTTAAGTCGGGAAACAGATACGCAGTATTTT.

This clone has just one count. The chain joins TRBV5-5 to TRBJ2-2; 11 bases map to TRBD1. The V gene's germline CDR1 is SGHKS and CDR2 YYEKEE (reference sequence). This CDR3 is built from 14 residues. The trim removed 3 bases at V and 7 bases at J, leaving 2 bases unmatched. The CDR3 sequence: CASSSGQGDGELFF. The CDR3 nucleotides read TGTGCCAGCAGCTCGGGACAGGGGGACGGGGAGCTGTTTTTT. Looking up the rest from reference TRBV5-5 and TRBJ2-2 gives the full variable domain: DAGVTQSPTHLIKTRGQQVTLRCSPISGHKSVSWYQQVLGQGPQFIFQYYEKEERGRGNFPDRFSARQFPNYSSELNVNALLLGDSALYLCASSSGQGDGELFFGEGSRLTVL.

J is TRBJ1-5 and V is TRBV2, with no clear D. The V gene lost 6 bases and the J gene lost 0 bases, with 6 bases spanning the gap. Germline CDR1 and CDR2: SNHLY and FYNNEI. CDR3 length equals 13 residues. The CDR3 sequence is CASRLVSNQPQHF. CDR3 DNA sequence: TGTGCCAGCAGACTGGTTAGCAATCAGCCCCAGCATTTT.

This chain uses TRBV7-9 with TRBJ2-6; TRBD1 is a possible D gene (5 bases). CDR3 length: 13 amino acids. The V gene's germline CDR1 is SEHNR and CDR2 FQNEAQ (reference sequence). V lost 11 bases to trimming and J lost 0 bases, with 8 bases between them. This CDR3 is CAGASSGANVLTF. For the CDR3, the DNA is TGTGCCGGGGCGAGCTCTGGGGCCAACGTCCTGACTTTC.